The rows below give T cell receptor beta chains drawn from one sample of a study of blood T cell repertoires in COVID-19. Produced via immunoSEQ multiplex PCR; TCRdb's table is partial and in-frame only. The sample has about 120,000 clones, about four fifths seen once. The sample was peripheral blood. The source is a man in his sixties with acute or convalescent COVID-19. Both conserved end residues are part of each CDR3. Each record gives: V gene, D gene, J gene, clone size, CDR3 protein, CDR3 DNA. D genes are given only for firm matches. Size is omitted from some rows. Given values are once, few, many or a class for expanded clones.

v_call: TRBV2; d_call: TRBD2; j_call: TRBJ2-2; clone_size: once; cdr3_aa: CASSDIAGSGELFF; cdr3_nt: TGTGCCAGCAGTGACATAGCGGGGTCCGGGGAGCTGTTTTTT
v_call: TRBV24-1; d_call: .; j_call: TRBJ2-1; clone_size: .; cdr3_aa: CATSPYRGNEQFF; cdr3_nt: TGTGCCACCAGCCCATATCGCGGTAATGAGCAGTTCTTC
v_call: TRBV3-1/TRBV3-2; d_call: TRBD1; j_call: TRBJ1-1; clone_size: .; cdr3_aa: CASSQEIQGGAFF; cdr3_nt: TGTGCCAGCAGCCAAGAGATTCAGGGGGGAGCTTTCTTT
v_call: TRBV30; d_call: .; j_call: TRBJ1-5; clone_size: .; cdr3_aa: CAWSRSPYSNQPQHF; cdr3_nt: TGTGCCTGGAGCCGGTCCCCTTATAGCAATCAGCCCCAGCATTTT
v_call: TRBV20-1; d_call: .; j_call: TRBJ2-7; clone_size: .; cdr3_aa: CSASRSRSTYEQYF; cdr3_nt: TGCAGTGCTAGTAGGTCCAGGTCCACCTACGAGCAGTACTTC
v_call: TRBV5-4; d_call: .; j_call: TRBJ2-6; clone_size: .; cdr3_aa: CASSLGWDKGSGANVLTF; cdr3_nt: TGTGCCAGCAGCTTGGGGTGGGACAAAGGCTCTGGGGCCAACGTCCTGACTTTC
v_call: TRBV7-6; d_call: TRBD1; j_call: TRBJ2-1; clone_size: .; cdr3_aa: CASSFGQVLNEQFF; cdr3_nt: TGTGCCAGCAGCTTCGGACAGGTTCTCAATGAGCAGTTCTTC
v_call: TRBV6-6; d_call: .; j_call: TRBJ1-4; clone_size: .; cdr3_aa: CASSYSGENEKLFF; cdr3_nt: TGTGCCAGCAGTTACTCTGGAGAGAATGAAAAACTGTTTTTT
v_call: TRBV4-1; d_call: .; j_call: TRBJ1-2; clone_size: few; cdr3_aa: CASSQGGGATYGYTF; cdr3_nt: TGCGCCAGCAGCCAAGGTGGGGGGGCCACCTATGGCTACACCTTC
v_call: TRBV6-5; d_call: TRBD1; j_call: TRBJ1-3; clone_size: .; cdr3_aa: CASRPTGGNTIYF; cdr3_nt: TGTGCCAGCAGGCCGACAGGGGGAAACACCATATATTTT
v_call: TRBV18; d_call: .; j_call: TRBJ2-1; clone_size: .; cdr3_aa: CASSRLPGVVGVTNNEQFF; cdr3_nt: TGTGCCAGCTCTCGCCTCCCAGGGGTTGTGGGCGTTACCAACAATGAGCAGTTCTTC
v_call: TRBV5-1; d_call: TRBD1; j_call: TRBJ2-2; clone_size: once; cdr3_aa: CASSLTTGDTGELFF; cdr3_nt: TGCGCCAGCAGCTTGACGACAGGGGACACCGGGGAGCTGTTTTTT
v_call: TRBV7-3; d_call: .; j_call: TRBJ1-4; clone_size: few; cdr3_aa: CTGLTRRRFF; cdr3_nt: TGCACAGGTTTGACTCGGCGCCGGTTTTTT
v_call: TRBV4-1; d_call: TRBD1; j_call: TRBJ1-2; clone_size: .; cdr3_aa: CASSQEGGQGAGYTF; cdr3_nt: TGCGCCAGCAGCCAAGAGGGGGGACAGGGGGCTGGCTACACCTTC
v_call: TRBV4-1; d_call: .; j_call: TRBJ2-7; clone_size: .; cdr3_aa: CASSQDLLYEQYF; cdr3_nt: TGCGCCAGCAGCCAAGATCTCCTCTACGAGCAGTACTTC
v_call: TRBV3-1/TRBV3-2; d_call: TRBD1; j_call: TRBJ1-5; clone_size: .; cdr3_aa: CASSQGSRGNQPQHF; cdr3_nt: TGTGCCAGCAGCCAAGGTTCCAGGGGGAATCAGCCCCAGCATTTT
v_call: TRBV7-3; d_call: TRBD2; j_call: TRBJ2-1; clone_size: .; cdr3_aa: CASSLTVGLADEQFF; cdr3_nt: TGTGCCAGCAGCTTAACGGTGGGGCTAGCGGATGAGCAGTTCTTC
v_call: TRBV18; d_call: .; j_call: TRBJ1-5; clone_size: .; cdr3_aa: CASSPGGTYQPQHF; cdr3_nt: TGTGCCAGCTCACCAGGGGGGACCTATCAGCCCCAGCATTTT
v_call: TRBV10-2; d_call: .; j_call: TRBJ1-1; clone_size: .; cdr3_aa: CASSESRGTEAFF; cdr3_nt: TGCGCCAGCAGTGAGTCGAGGGGGACTGAAGCTTTCTTT
v_call: TRBV10-1; d_call: .; j_call: TRBJ1-6; clone_size: .; cdr3_aa: CASSDLAGLIRGALSSPLHF; cdr3_nt: TGCGCCAGCAGTGACTTGGCTGGGCTAATAAGGGGCGCATTGAGTTCACCCCTCCACTTT
v_call: TRBV5-6; d_call: TRBD1; j_call: TRBJ1-2; clone_size: few; cdr3_aa: CASSLEQGLDGYTF; cdr3_nt: TGTGCCAGCAGCTTGGAACAGGGGTTGGACGGCTACACCTTC
v_call: TRBV6-5; d_call: .; j_call: TRBJ2-2; clone_size: .; cdr3_aa: CASSRTVTGELFF; cdr3_nt: TGTGCCAGCAGCCGAACGGTTACCGGGGAGCTGTTTTTT
v_call: TRBV7-2; d_call: .; j_call: TRBJ1-2; clone_size: .; cdr3_aa: CASSPRPGDPRGYTF; cdr3_nt: TGTGCCAGCAGCCCTCGGCCGGGGGATCCCCGCGGCTACACCTTC
v_call: TRBV7-2; d_call: .; j_call: TRBJ2-2; clone_size: .; cdr3_aa: CASSLGHYTGELFF; cdr3_nt: TGTGCCAGCAGCTTAGGACACTACACCGGGGAGCTGTTTTTT
v_call: TRBV3-1/TRBV3-2; d_call: TRBD2; j_call: TRBJ2-5; clone_size: .; cdr3_aa: CASSPRGLAGVSGETQYF; cdr3_nt: TGTGCCAGCAGCCCTAGGGGGCTAGCGGGAGTCAGCGGAGAGACCCAGTACTTC
v_call: TRBV28; d_call: .; j_call: TRBJ1-2; clone_size: once; cdr3_aa: CASSPAAVGGGYTF; cdr3_nt: TGTGCCAGCAGTCCCGCCGCGGTGGGGGGTGGCTACACCTTC
v_call: TRBV18; d_call: TRBD2; j_call: TRBJ2-7; clone_size: .; cdr3_aa: CASSRGRAEEQYF; cdr3_nt: TGTGCCAGCTCACGAGGGAGGGCAGAAGAGCAGTACTTC
v_call: TRBV11-1; d_call: .; j_call: TRBJ1-1; clone_size: .; cdr3_aa: CASSLLPGNTEAFF; cdr3_nt: TGTGCCAGCAGCTTGCTCCCCGGGAACACTGAAGCTTTCTTT
v_call: TRBV6-5; d_call: TRBD2; j_call: TRBJ2-1; clone_size: .; cdr3_aa: CASSNPGLAHNEQFF; cdr3_nt: TGTGCCAGCAGCAACCCGGGACTAGCCCACAATGAGCAGTTCTTC
v_call: TRBV19; d_call: TRBD1; j_call: TRBJ1-5; clone_size: .; cdr3_aa: CASTGTGGVQPQHF; cdr3_nt: TGTGCCAGTACCGGGACAGGGGGCGTTCAGCCCCAGCATTTT
v_call: TRBV28; d_call: .; j_call: TRBJ2-2; clone_size: .; cdr3_aa: CASSLWAQGQNTGELFF; cdr3_nt: TGTGCCAGCAGTTTATGGGCCCAGGGACAGAACACCGGGGAGCTGTTTTTT
v_call: TRBV7-9; d_call: TRBD1; j_call: TRBJ2-2; clone_size: once; cdr3_aa: CASRGTGHGGELFF; cdr3_nt: TGTGCCAGCAGGGGGACAGGGCATGGCGGGGAGCTGTTTTTT
v_call: TRBV2; d_call: TRBD1; j_call: TRBJ2-3; clone_size: once; cdr3_aa: CASSRDRGTDTQYF; cdr3_nt: TGTGCCAGCAGTCGGGACAGGGGAACAGATACGCAGTATTTT
v_call: TRBV4-1; d_call: TRBD1; j_call: TRBJ1-4; clone_size: .; cdr3_aa: CASSQRQGTTNEKLFF; cdr3_nt: TGCGCCAGCAGCCAAAGACAGGGAACCACTAATGAAAAACTGTTTTTT
v_call: TRBV7-2; d_call: TRBD2; j_call: TRBJ2-1; clone_size: .; cdr3_aa: CASTTGLAEYNEQFF; cdr3_nt: TGTGCCAGCACCACTGGACTAGCGGAGTACAATGAGCAGTTCTTC
v_call: TRBV7-9; d_call: .; j_call: TRBJ2-1; clone_size: .; cdr3_aa: CASSLRTGHNEQFF; cdr3_nt: TGTGCCAGCAGCTTAAGAACGGGTCACAATGAGCAGTTCTTC
v_call: TRBV5-1; d_call: TRBD1; j_call: TRBJ2-7; clone_size: .; cdr3_aa: CASSLGTGPWYEQYF; cdr3_nt: TGCGCCAGCAGCTTGGGGACAGGGCCATGGTACGAGCAGTACTTC
v_call: TRBV9; d_call: .; j_call: TRBJ2-2; clone_size: .; cdr3_aa: CASSHQGNTGELFF; cdr3_nt: TGTGCCAGCAGCCACCAGGGAAACACCGGGGAGCTGTTTTTT